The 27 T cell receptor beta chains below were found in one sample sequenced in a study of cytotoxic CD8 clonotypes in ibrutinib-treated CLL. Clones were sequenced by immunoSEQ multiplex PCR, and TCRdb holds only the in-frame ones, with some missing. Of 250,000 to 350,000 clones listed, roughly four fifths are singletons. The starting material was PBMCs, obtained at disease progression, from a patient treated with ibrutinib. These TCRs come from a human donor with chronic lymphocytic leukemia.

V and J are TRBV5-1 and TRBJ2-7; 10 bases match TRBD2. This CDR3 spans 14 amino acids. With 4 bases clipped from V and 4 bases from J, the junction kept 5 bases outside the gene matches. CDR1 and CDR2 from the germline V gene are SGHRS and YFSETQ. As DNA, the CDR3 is TGCGCCAGCAGCGTTAGCGGGAGGTGGTACGAGCAGTACTTC. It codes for CASSVSGRWYEQYF.

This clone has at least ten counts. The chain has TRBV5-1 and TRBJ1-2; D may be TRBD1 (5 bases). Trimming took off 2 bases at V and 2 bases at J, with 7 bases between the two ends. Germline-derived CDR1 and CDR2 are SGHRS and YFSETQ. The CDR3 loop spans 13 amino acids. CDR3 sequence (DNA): TGCGCCAGCAGCTTTTGGGGGAACTATGGCTACACCTTC. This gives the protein CASSFWGNYGYTF.

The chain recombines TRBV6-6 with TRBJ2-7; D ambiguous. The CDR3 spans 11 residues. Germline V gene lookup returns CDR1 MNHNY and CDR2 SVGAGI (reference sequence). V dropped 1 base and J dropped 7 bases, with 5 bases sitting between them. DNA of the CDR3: TGTGCCAGCAGTTACTTGAGGGAGCAGTACTTC. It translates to CASSYLREQYF.

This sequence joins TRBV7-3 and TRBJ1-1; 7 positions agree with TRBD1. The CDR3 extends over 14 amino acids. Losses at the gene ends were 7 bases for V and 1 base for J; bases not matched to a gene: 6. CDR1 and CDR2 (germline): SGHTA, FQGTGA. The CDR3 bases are TGTGCCAGCAAGCTGACAGGGTGGAACACTGAAGCTTTCTTT. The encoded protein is CASKLTGWNTEAFF.

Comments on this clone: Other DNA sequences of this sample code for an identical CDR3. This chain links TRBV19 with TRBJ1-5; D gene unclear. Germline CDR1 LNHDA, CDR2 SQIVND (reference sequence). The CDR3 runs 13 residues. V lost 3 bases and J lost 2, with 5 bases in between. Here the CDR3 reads CASSISGNQPQHF. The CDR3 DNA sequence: TGTGCCAGTAGTATTAGTGGCAATCAGCCCCAGCATTTT.

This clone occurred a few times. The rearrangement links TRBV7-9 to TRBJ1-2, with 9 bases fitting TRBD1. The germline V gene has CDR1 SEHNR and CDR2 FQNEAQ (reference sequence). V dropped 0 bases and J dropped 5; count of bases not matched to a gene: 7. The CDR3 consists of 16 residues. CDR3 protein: CASSLATGQGLYGYTF. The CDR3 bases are TGTGCCAGCAGCTTAGCGACAGGACAGGGGCTGTATGGCTACACCTTC.

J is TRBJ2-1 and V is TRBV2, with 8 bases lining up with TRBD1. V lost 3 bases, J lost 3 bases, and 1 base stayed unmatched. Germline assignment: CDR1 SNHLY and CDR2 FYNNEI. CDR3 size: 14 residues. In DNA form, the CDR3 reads TGTGCCAGCAGTGAGGACAGGGTCTACAATGAGCAGTTCTTC. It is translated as CASSEDRVYNEQFF.

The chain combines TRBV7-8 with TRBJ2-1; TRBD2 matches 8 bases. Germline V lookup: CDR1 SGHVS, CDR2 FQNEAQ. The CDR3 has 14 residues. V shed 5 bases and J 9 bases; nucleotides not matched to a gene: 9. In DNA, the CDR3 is TGTGCCAGCAGCACATCGGGGGGGTTTAGTGAGCAGTTCTTC. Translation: CASSTSGGFSEQFF.

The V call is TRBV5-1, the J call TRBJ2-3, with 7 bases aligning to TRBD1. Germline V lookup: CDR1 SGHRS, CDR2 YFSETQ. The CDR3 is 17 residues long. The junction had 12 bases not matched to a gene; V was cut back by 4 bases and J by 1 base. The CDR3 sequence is CASSTGTALQGTDTQYF. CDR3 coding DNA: TGCGCCAGCAGCACCGGGACAGCCTTACAGGGCACAGATACGCAGTATTTT.

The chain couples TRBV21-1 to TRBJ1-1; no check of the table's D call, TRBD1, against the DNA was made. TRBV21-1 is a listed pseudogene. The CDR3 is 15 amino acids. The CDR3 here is CASSKLLGRFTEAFF. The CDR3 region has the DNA TGTGCCAGCAGCAAACTGCTGGGCAGATTTACTGAAGCTTTCTTT.

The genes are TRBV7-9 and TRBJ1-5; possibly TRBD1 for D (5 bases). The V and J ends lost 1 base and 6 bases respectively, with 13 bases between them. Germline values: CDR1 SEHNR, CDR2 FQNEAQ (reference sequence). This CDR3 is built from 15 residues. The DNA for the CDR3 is TGTGCCAGCAGCTTAGAAGGAGGGGAGGGTCAGCCCCAGCATTTT. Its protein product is CASSLEGGEGQPQHF.

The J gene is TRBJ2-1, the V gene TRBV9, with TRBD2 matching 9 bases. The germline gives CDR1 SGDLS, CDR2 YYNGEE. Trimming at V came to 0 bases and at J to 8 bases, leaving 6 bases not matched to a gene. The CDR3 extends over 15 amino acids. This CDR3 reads CASSVDEREVDEQFF. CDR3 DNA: TGTGCCAGCAGCGTAGATGAGCGGGAGGTCGATGAGCAGTTCTTC.

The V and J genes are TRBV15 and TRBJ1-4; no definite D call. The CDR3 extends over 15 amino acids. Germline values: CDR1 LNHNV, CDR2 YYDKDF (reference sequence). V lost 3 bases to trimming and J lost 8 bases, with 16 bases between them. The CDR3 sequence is CATSRRLTLREKLFF. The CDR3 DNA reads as TGTGCCACCAGCAGGCGACTTACTCTCCGGGAAAAACTGTTTTTT.

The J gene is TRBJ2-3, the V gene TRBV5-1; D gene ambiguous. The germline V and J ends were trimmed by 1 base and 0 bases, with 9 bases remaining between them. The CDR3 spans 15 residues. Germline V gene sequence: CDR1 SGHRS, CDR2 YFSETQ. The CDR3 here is CASSLIRVSTDTQYF. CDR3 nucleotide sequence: TGCGCCAGCAGCTTGATCCGGGTTAGCACAGATACGCAGTATTTT.

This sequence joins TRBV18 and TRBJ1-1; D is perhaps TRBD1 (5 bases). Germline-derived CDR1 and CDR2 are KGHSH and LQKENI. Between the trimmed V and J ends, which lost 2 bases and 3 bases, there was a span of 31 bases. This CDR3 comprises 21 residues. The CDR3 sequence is CASSPNKVRQTLADWDTEAFF. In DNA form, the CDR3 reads TGTGCCAGCTCACCAAATAAGGTTCGACAGACCTTGGCCGATTGGGACACTGAAGCTTTCTTT.

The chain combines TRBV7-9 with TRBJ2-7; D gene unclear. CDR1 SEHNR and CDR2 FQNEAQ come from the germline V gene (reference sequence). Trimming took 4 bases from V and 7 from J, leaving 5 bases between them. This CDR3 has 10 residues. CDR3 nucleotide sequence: TGTGCCAGCAGCTCGGAGGAGCAGTACTTC. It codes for CASSSEEQYF.

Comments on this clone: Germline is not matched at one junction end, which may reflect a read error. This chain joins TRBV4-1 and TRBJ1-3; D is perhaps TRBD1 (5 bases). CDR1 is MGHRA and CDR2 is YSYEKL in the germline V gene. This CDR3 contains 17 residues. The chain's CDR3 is CASSQGGQGIVWNTTYF. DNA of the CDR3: TGCGCCAGCAGCCAAGGGGGCCAGGGCATCGTCTGGAACACCACATATTTT.

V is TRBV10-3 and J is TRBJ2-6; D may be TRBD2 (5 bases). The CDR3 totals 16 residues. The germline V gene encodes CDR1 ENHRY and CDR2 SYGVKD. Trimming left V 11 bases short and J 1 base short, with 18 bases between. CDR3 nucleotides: TGTGCCGCAGAGGGCCCACGAGGATCTGGGGCCAACGTCCTGACTTTC. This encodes CAAEGPRGSGANVLTF.

CDR3 loop: CASSLVGTQYF. CDR3 DNA sequence: TGTGCCAGCAGCTTAGTTGGGACCCAGTACTTC. The chain has TRBV7-6 and TRBJ2-5; D not certain. Germline V CDR1 and CDR2: SGHVS, FNYEAQ. With 1 base removed from V and 7 bases from J, the gap between germline ends came to 4 bases. This CDR3 is 11 amino acids long.

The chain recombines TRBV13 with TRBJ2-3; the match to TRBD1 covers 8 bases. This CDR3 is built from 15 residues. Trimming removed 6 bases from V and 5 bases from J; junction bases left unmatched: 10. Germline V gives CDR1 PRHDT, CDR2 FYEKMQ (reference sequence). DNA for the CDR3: TGTGCCAGCAGAATAGCAGGGGGCACAGGAGATACGCAGTATTTT. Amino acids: CASRIAGGTGDTQYF.

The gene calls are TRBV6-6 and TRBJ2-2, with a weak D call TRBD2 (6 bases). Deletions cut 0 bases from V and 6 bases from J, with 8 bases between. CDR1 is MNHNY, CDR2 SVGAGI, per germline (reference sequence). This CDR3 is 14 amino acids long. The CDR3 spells CASSYSGGSGELFF. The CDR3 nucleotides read TGTGCCAGCAGTTACTCGGGGGGATCCGGGGAGCTGTTTTTT.

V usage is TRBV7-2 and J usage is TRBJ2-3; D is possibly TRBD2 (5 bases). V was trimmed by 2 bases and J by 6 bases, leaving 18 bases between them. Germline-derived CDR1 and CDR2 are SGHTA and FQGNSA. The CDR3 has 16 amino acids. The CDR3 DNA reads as TGTGCCAGCAGCTTACCCCTCCGGACGGGAATGGATACGCAGTATTTT. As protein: CASSLPLRTGMDTQYF.

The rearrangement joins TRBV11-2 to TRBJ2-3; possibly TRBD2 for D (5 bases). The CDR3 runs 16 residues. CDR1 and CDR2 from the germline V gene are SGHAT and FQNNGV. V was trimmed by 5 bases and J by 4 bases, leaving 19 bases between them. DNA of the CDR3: TGTGCCAGCAGCACCTTACTAGTCGGGTCCCCAGATACGCAGTATTTT. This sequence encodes CASSTLLVGSPDTQYF.

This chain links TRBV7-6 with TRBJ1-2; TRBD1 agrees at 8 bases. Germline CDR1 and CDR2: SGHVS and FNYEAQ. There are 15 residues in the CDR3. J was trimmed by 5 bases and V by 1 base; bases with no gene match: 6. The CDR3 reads CASSLVRTGIYGYTF. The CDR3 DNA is TGTGCCAGCAGCTTAGTAAGGACAGGGATTTATGGCTACACCTTC.

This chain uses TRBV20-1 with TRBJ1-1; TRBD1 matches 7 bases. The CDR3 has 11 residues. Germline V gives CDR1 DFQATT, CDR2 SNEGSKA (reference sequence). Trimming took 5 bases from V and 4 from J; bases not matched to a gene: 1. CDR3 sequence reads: CSAYRGTEAFF. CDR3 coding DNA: TGCAGTGCTTACAGGGGCACTGAAGCTTTCTTT.

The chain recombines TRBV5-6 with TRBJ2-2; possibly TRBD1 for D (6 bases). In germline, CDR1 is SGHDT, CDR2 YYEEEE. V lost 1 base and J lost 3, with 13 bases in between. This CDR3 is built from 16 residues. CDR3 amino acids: CASSLITGLYTGELFF. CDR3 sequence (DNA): TGTGCCAGCAGCTTGATCACAGGGCTTTACACCGGGGAGCTGTTTTTT.

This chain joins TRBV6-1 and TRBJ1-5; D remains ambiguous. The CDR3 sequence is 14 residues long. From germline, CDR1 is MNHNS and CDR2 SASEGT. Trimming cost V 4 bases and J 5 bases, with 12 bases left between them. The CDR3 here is CASSGRRRDQPQHF. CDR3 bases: TGTGCCAGCAGTGGACGACGGAGAGATCAGCCCCAGCATTTT.